A few counts support the clone carrying this TCR beta chain. This sample was included in a study of OX40 agonist ivuxolimab in advanced cancers. The ends were cut back, 2 bases at V and 0 bases at J, with 5 bases in the middle. Germline CDR1 and CDR2: SGHRS and YFSETQ. This CDR3 spans 13 amino acids. This table comes from immunoSEQ multiplex PCR, and its TCRdb copy is limited to in-frame clones, with some not included. The table records approximately 40,000 clones, about 80% of them present only once. This rearrangement joins TRBV5-1 to TRBJ1-2; maybe TRBD1 (5 bases). This material consisted of CD4+ or CD8+ T cells sorted from blood, taken in a trial of the OX40 agonist ivuxolimab. The sequence derives from an adult with an advanced solid tumor such as melanoma, head and neck, liver or kidney cancer. The CDR3 sequence: CASSLQANYGYTF. CDR3 nucleotides: TGCGCCAGCAGCTTACAGGCTAACTATGGCTACACCTTC.